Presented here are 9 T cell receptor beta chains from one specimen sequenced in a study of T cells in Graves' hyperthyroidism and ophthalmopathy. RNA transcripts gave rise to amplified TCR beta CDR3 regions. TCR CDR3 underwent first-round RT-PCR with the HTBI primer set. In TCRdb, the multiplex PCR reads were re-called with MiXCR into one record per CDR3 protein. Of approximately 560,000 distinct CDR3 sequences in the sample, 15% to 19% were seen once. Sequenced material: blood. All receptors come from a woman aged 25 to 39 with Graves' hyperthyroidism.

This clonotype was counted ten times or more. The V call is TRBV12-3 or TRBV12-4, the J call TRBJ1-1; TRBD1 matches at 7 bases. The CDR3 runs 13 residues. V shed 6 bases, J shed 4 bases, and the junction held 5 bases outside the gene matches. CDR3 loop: CASSLTGFTEAFF. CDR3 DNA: TGTGCCAGCAGCCTGACAGGGTTCACTGAAGCTTTCTTT.

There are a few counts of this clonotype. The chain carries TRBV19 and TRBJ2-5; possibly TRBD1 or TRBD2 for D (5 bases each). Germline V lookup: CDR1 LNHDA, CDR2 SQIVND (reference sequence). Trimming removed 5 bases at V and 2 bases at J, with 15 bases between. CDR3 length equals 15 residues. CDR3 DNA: TGTGCCAGTAGTGTGGTGGGACGTCCGCAAGAGACCCAGTACTTC. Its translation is CASSVVGRPQETQYF.

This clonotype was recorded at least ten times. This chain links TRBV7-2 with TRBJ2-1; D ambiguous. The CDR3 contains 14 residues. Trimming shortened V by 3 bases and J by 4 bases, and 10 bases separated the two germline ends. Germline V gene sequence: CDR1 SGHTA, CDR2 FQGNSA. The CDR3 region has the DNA TGTGCCAGCAGCTTGTCATCGGTTTACAATGAGCAGTTCTTC. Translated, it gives CASSLSSVYNEQFF.

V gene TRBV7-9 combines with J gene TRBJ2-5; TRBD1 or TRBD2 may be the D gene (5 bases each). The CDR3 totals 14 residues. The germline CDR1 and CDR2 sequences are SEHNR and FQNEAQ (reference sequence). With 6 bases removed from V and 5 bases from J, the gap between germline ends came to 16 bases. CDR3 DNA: TGTGCCAGCAGTGCGAGGGGATTGGCGGAGACCCAGTACTTC. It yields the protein CASSARGLAETQYF.

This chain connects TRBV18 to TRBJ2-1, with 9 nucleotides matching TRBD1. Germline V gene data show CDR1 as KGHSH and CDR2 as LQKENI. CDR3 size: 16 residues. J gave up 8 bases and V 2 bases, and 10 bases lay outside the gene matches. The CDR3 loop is CASSPFPGTGTHEQFF. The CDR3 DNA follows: TGTGCCAGCTCACCATTCCCCGGGACAGGGACTCATGAGCAGTTCTTC.

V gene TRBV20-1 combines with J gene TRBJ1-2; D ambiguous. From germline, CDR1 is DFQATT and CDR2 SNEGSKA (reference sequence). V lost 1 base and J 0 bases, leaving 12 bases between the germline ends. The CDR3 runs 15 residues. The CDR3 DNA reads TGCAGTGCTAGAGCGGCCCCGTCCGCTAACTATGGCTACACCTTC. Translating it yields CSARAAPSANYGYTF.

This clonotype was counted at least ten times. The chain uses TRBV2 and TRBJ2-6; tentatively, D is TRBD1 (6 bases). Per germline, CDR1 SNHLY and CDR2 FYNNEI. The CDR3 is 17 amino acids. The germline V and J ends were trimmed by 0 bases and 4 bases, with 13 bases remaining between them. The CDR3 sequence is CASSEAGAGSGANVLTF. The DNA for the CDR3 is TGTGCCAGCAGTGAAGCGGGGGCAGGGTCCGGGGCCAACGTCCTGACTTTC.

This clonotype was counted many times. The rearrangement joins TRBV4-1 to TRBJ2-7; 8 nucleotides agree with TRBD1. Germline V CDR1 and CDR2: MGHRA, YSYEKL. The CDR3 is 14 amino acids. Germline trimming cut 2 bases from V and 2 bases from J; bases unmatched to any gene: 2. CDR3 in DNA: TGCGCCAGCAGCCAACGGGGACAGGCCTACGAGCAGTACTTC. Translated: CASSQRGQAYEQYF.

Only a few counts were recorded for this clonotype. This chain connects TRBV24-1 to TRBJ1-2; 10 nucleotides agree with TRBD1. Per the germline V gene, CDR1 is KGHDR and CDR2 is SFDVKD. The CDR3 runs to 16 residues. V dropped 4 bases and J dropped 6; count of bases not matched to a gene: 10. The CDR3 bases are TGTGCCACCAGTGACAGACGGACAGGGGGTGCCAATGGCTACACCTTC. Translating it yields CATSDRRTGGANGYTF.